The rows below give T cell receptor beta chains drawn from one sample of a study of T cell changes during pregnancy in multiple sclerosis. Using immunoSEQ multiplex PCR, the repertoire was profiled, and TCRdb retains in-frame clones only, with some absent. Of some 40,000 clones in the sample, 92% were seen once. Sequenced material: CD4+ T cells from peripheral blood mononuclear cells, taken in the third trimester of pregnancy. The receptor source for this set is a female donor with multiple sclerosis, enrolled in a pregnancy study. Each CDR3 is given with its conserved first and last residue.

CASSVDGGETQYF | TRBJ2-5 | TRBV2
CSVTQTGKGEAFF | TRBJ1-1 | TRBV29-1
CASSLEASGYNEQFF | TRBJ2-1 | TRBV5-1
CASSLGSGGPNSNQPQHF | TRBJ1-5 | TRBV5-5
CASKLSARLYGYTF | TRBJ1-2 | TRBV28
CASSLTSVTYEQYF | TRBJ2-7 | TRBV18
CASRLGVQNYNEQFF | TRBJ2-1 | TRBV4-3
CASSWTSGNYNEQFF | TRBJ2-1 | TRBV5-1
CASSSGTGSPNEQFF | TRBJ2-1 | TRBV5-4
CASSHGQGADEQFF | TRBJ2-1 | TRBV6-5
CASRVQGPYEQYF | TRBJ2-7 | TRBV2
CASRPTGGELFF | TRBJ2-2 | TRBV7-2
CASTWSLGGYTF | TRBJ1-2 | TRBV7-9
CASSTTGTEYNEQFF | TRBJ2-1 | TRBV5-1
CASSPSRGRWADTQYF | TRBJ2-3 | TRBV18
CASSVEAGNYGYTF | TRBJ1-2 | TRBV9
CASSLLGGGSYEQYF | TRBJ2-7 | TRBV28
CASSNAGDTEAFF | TRBJ1-1 | TRBV28
CATQPGTSISSTDTQYF | TRBJ2-3 | TRBV5-1
CASRRTGQETQYF | TRBJ2-5 | TRBV7-9
CAWSGRLYEAFF | TRBJ1-1 | TRBV30
CASSRPGLVIHEQYF | TRBJ2-7 | TRBV7-9
CASTGAYNEQFF | TRBJ2-1 | TRBV19
CASSFQFRQGLREQYF | TRBJ2-7 | TRBV6-6
CASSFQDRGLTEAFF | TRBJ1-1 | TRBV9
CASSQVTHGPEVYEQYF | TRBJ2-7 | TRBV4-1
CAIESSYEQYF | TRBJ2-7 | TRBV10-3
CASSAGDRGNGYTF | TRBJ1-2 | TRBV6-5
CAWNVGGIEQYF | TRBJ2-7 | TRBV30
CASRPLAGESNEQFF | TRBJ2-1 | TRBV11-2
CASSLAYDRSLHF | TRBJ1-6 | TRBV5-1
CASRQPGQAYEQYF | TRBJ2-7 | TRBV11-2
CASRDMGGQPQHF | TRBJ1-5 | TRBV2
CASSMGQSNQPQHF | TRBJ1-5 | TRBV19
CASSLALGRPNTGELFF | TRBJ2-2 | TRBV5-1
CASSLEASSNEQFF | TRBJ2-1 | TRBV7-2
CASSFDRGTEAFF | TRBJ1-1 | TRBV7-6
CASSLGSGSTDTQYF | TRBJ2-3 | TRBV5-6
CASSQASGEGNEQFF | TRBJ2-1 | TRBV4-2
CASSEGGTSNQPQHF | TRBJ1-5 | TRBV19
CASSQAAVRTYNEQFF | TRBJ2-1 | TRBV4-1